Listed below are T cell receptor beta chains from one sample, sequenced in a study of regulatory T cells in long-lasting Graves disease. TCRdb ran MiXCR on the multiplex PCR reads and lists one entry per CDR3 protein. The sample lists 400,000 to 500,000 distinct CDR3 sequences, approximately 21% seen once, with roughly 6.9% in the top ten. Specimen: peripheral blood mononuclear cells (PBMCs), collected when the disease was refractory, from a patient treated with antithyroid drugs. These receptors came from a female donor with Graves disease. CDR3s leave out the opening cysteine and the closing phenylalanine or tryptophan.

J gene: TRBJ2-7
V gene: TRBV7-2
CDR3 length: 15
CDR3 protein: ASSLGLGLASSYEQY

J gene: TRBJ2-7
V gene: TRBV5-6
CDR3 length: 12
CDR3 protein: ASSFDRNSYEQY

J gene: TRBJ1-2
V gene: TRBV3-1
CDR3 length: 11
CDR3 protein: ASSPQINYGYT

J gene: TRBJ1-5
V gene: TRBV12-3/TRBV12-4
CDR3 length: 14
CDR3 protein: ASSLGQAGAGQPQH

J gene: TRBJ2-4
V gene: TRBV5-6
CDR3 length: 11
CDR3 protein: ASSLGMGDIQY

J gene: TRBJ1-5
V gene: TRBV12-3/TRBV12-4
CDR3 length: 11
CDR3 protein: ASSQTSNQPQH

J gene: TRBJ1-1
V gene: TRBV28
CDR3 length: 14
CDR3 protein: ASSQSGRLSGIEAF

J gene: TRBJ2-5
V gene: TRBV7-8
CDR3 length: 14
CDR3 protein: ASSLAARSDQETQY

J gene: TRBJ2-5
V gene: TRBV24-1
CDR3 length: 11
CDR3 protein: ATGRGDQETQY

J gene: TRBJ2-7
V gene: TRBV4-1
CDR3 length: 11
CDR3 protein: ASSHRDSDEQY

J gene: TRBJ2-1
V gene: TRBV5-4
CDR3 length: 13
CDR3 protein: ASNHMGTTIYEQF

J gene: TRBJ2-5
V gene: TRBV3-1
CDR3 length: 9
CDR3 protein: ASSSGGIQY

J gene: TRBJ1-5
V gene: TRBV28
CDR3 length: 13
CDR3 protein: ASSSPQGPHQPQH

J gene: TRBJ1-1
V gene: TRBV5-5
CDR3 length: 11
CDR3 protein: ASSSRWDGEAF

J gene: TRBJ1-2
V gene: TRBV29-1
CDR3 length: 10
CDR3 protein: SVTGQGGGYT

J gene: TRBJ2-5
V gene: TRBV10-3
CDR3 length: 12
CDR3 protein: AISVSGVEETQY

J gene: TRBJ2-1
V gene: TRBV6-1
CDR3 length: 11
CDR3 protein: ASNDTPYNEQF

J gene: TRBJ1-5
V gene: TRBV5-5
CDR3 length: 10
CDR3 protein: ASSLYDQPQH

J gene: TRBJ1-2
V gene: TRBV29-1
CDR3 length: 11
CDR3 protein: SVPQGTGQGYT

J gene: TRBJ1-1
V gene: TRBV27
CDR3 length: 15
CDR3 protein: ASSSPRPAPMNTEAF

J gene: TRBJ1-2
V gene: TRBV11-2
CDR3 length: 13
CDR3 protein: ASGLTQGASYGYT

J gene: TRBJ2-5
V gene: TRBV12-3/TRBV12-4
CDR3 length: 13
CDR3 protein: ASSLSSGGTKTQY

J gene: TRBJ1-1
V gene: TRBV6-4
CDR3 length: 13
CDR3 protein: ASKLQDVGHTEAF

J gene: TRBJ1-1
V gene: TRBV24-1
CDR3 length: 11
CDR3 protein: ATSDYTGAEAF

J gene: TRBJ2-1
V gene: TRBV28
CDR3 length: 11
CDR3 protein: ASSLGLDNEQF

J gene: TRBJ2-1
V gene: TRBV12-3/TRBV12-4
CDR3 length: 12
CDR3 protein: ASSSTGPTIQQF

J gene: TRBJ1-3
V gene: TRBV7-9
CDR3 length: 14
CDR3 protein: ASSSLTLVTGNTIY

J gene: TRBJ1-2
V gene: TRBV12-3/TRBV12-4
CDR3 length: 12
CDR3 protein: ASTKPGQGRGYT

J gene: TRBJ2-7
V gene: TRBV11-2
CDR3 length: 14
CDR3 protein: ASKSGGPGGRGEQY

J gene: TRBJ2-7
V gene: TRBV20-1
CDR3 length: 11
CDR3 protein: SASEVSGYEQY

J gene: TRBJ1-5
V gene: TRBV7-3
CDR3 length: 10
CDR3 protein: ASSPRGGQRH

J gene: TRBJ1-2
V gene: TRBV6-4
CDR3 length: 13
CDR3 protein: ASSRGQGGDYGYT

J gene: TRBJ2-5
V gene: TRBV7-8
CDR3 length: 11
CDR3 protein: ASSLLGSETQY

J gene: TRBJ1-1
V gene: TRBV12-3/TRBV12-4
CDR3 length: 13
CDR3 protein: ASSSSTGGGTEAF

J gene: TRBJ2-6
V gene: TRBV3-1
CDR3 length: 14
CDR3 protein: ASSQVLNSGANVLT

J gene: TRBJ1-6
V gene: TRBV25-1
CDR3 length: 12
CDR3 protein: ASTPRANNSPLH

J gene: TRBJ1-5
V gene: TRBV12-5
CDR3 length: 13
CDR3 protein: ASGFGGHSNRPQH

J gene: TRBJ1-5
V gene: TRBV28
CDR3 length: 13
CDR3 protein: ASTLAKGILGPQH

J gene: TRBJ2-7
V gene: TRBV6-2/TRBV6-3
CDR3 length: 12
CDR3 protein: ASSYDKSFYEQY

J gene: TRBJ1-3
V gene: TRBV20-1
CDR3 length: 12
CDR3 protein: SALLIYSGNTIY

J gene: TRBJ1-5
V gene: TRBV9
CDR3 length: 12
CDR3 protein: ASSVDQGSQPQH

J gene: TRBJ1-3
V gene: TRBV11-2
CDR3 length: 14
CDR3 protein: ASSLDWDNTGNTIY

J gene: TRBJ2-7
V gene: TRBV11-2
CDR3 length: 10
CDR3 protein: ASSRYTYEQY

J gene: TRBJ1-2
V gene: TRBV28
CDR3 length: 11
CDR3 protein: ASGDRGPYGYT

J gene: TRBJ2-5
V gene: TRBV9
CDR3 length: 12
CDR3 protein: ASSPEGGQETQY

J gene: TRBJ1-6
V gene: TRBV5-5
CDR3 length: 10
CDR3 protein: ASSYENSPLH

J gene: TRBJ2-7
V gene: TRBV20-1
CDR3 length: 10
CDR3 protein: SVRTGNHEQY

J gene: TRBJ1-1
V gene: TRBV6-1
CDR3 length: 11
CDR3 protein: ASSDQRGTEAF

J gene: TRBJ1-4
V gene: TRBV2
CDR3 length: 13
CDR3 protein: ASTPWGPTNEKLF